One T cell receptor beta chain is described in this entry. The data were obtained in a study of blood T cell repertoires in COVID-19. Study summary: The United States, Italy and Spain supplied acute and convalescent COVID-19 samples.

The CDR3 sequence is 16 residues long. Trimming took 4 bases from V and 2 from J, leaving 15 bases between them. Germline loops: CDR1 MNHNS, CDR2 SASEGT. Participant ages covered roughly 18 to 89 years across 20 to 30 US areas. Grouping used clinical history reported by participants in a survey and questionnaire. Authors' processing steps: Researchers report that nucleated cell counts were estimated from reference gene primer amplification. The data were produced by immunoSEQ multiplex PCR, yet TCRdb's version contains in-frame clones alone and is incomplete. V and J calls and clone size come straight from that table; D and trimming were deduced from the DNA. Of more than 60,000 clones listed, 88% are singletons.

The gene calls are TRBV6-1 and TRBJ1-5; D gene unclear. The clonotype was recovered from a woman aged 40 to 50 who had recovered from COVID-19. Sequencing was carried out using PBMCs or T cells enriched from blood (not recorded which). The CDR3 coding sequence is TGTGCCAGCAGTGGGGAGATTAGTTCGGGCAATCAGCCCCAGCATTTT. Its protein product is CASSGEISSGNQPQHF.